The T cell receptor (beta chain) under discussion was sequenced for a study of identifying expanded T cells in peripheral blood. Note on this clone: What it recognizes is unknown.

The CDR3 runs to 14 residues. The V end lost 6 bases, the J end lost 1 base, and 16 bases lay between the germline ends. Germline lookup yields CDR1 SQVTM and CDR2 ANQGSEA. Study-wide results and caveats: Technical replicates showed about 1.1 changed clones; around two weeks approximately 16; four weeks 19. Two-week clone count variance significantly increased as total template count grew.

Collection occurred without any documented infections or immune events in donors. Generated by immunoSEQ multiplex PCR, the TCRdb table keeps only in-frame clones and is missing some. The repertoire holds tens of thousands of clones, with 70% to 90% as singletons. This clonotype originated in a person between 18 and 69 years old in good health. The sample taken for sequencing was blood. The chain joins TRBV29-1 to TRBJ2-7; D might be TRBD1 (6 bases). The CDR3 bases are TGCAGCGTGCTTACAGGGTTGGGTTCCTACGAGCAGTACTTC. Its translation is CSVLTGLGSYEQYF.